This paragraph covers one T cell receptor (beta chain) sequence. The donors, nominally healthy at sampling, likely had unrecorded immune exposures. The data stem from a study of cytomegalovirus exposure and HLA in healthy donors. Turning to the study itself: An earlier analysis found 95 million to 140 million unique TCR beta sequences from 200 million or so T cells. The early release's HLA-typed donors yielded approximately 85 million unique TCRs.

Germline V gene lookup returns CDR1 LNHNV and CDR2 YYDKDF (reference sequence). CDR3 length equals 12 residues. Trimming at V came to 4 bases and at J to 9 bases, leaving 3 bases not matched to a gene. PCR involved 60 Vbeta and 13 Jbeta primers. Libraries were prepared by immunoSEQ multiplex PCR; TCRdb keeps only in-frame clonotypes and omits some of them. Of some 200,000 clones listed, 81% were seen once; the top ten hold 3% to 4%. The rearrangement uses TRBV15 and TRBJ2-4; 7 bases fit TRBD1. The receptor's source is a man aged 45-60 years in good health and CMV-seronegative. Sequencing input: PBMCs. The CDR3 region is CATSTRQGIQYF. CDR3 nucleotide sequence: TGTGCCACCAGCACCCGACAGGGCATTCAGTACTTC.